The present entry profiles one T cell receptor beta chain with its context. Its recognized antigen is unknown. No much larger clone is present one base from it, and per-base qualities are unavailable. The data belong to a study of CD8 T cells in ankylosing spondylitis (TCRdb year 2017). Turning to the overall study: The study set out to find disease-linked TCR variants by profiling T cell receptor beta repertoires in ankylosing spondylitis patients and healthy donors. The full study cohort comprised about 24 ankylosing spondylitis patients and approximately 100 healthy donors. Samples of peripheral blood were taken, and for ankylosing spondylitis patients, synovial fluid was collected as well.

General conclusions and limits of the study: Some of the motif variants had been reported before in the synovial fluid and blood of reactive arthritis patients, a finding that suggests common disease-initiation mechanisms. The disease-linked clones were reported as significantly enriched in matched synovial fluid samples from ankylosing spondylitis patients. A CD8+ phenotype was shown by the disease-linked clones, which were found at relatively low frequencies in peripheral blood. A TCR beta motif of about eight highly homologous amino acid variants appeared characteristic of blood from ankylosing spondylitis patients.

The sequencer was an Illumina HiSeq 2500. Quantitative 5'-RACE with molecular barcodes was used to prepare TCR beta libraries. As for how the authors treated the data: To identify disease-linked TCR variants, a new computational method was used, one built on a probabilistic model of VDJ rearrangement. TCRdb handled the public reads itself, with Q25 trimming in fastp and clone calling in MiXCR, and kept productive beta chains. Entries that share a CDR3 protein sequence are merged under the most common genes and DNA. V and J calls and clone size were set by TCRdb, not the authors. The sample table shows 450,000 to 550,000 distinct CDR3 sequences, and about 5.4% are seen once. Of the sample, roughly 3.5% falls within the top ten clones. The CDR3 runs 15 amino acids, cysteine and phenylalanine included. Only the CDR3 region is kept as DNA, spanning 45 bases read in frame from base 1. V lost 0 bases and J lost 7 bases; the stretch between them is 16 bases long. The germline V gene encodes CDR1 LNHNV and CDR2 YYDKDF (reference sequence).

The TCR sequence derives from a male donor with ankylosing spondylitis. The sequenced sample was blood, either unsorted or a sorted T cell fraction (not recorded which). This receptor chain uses TRBV15 and TRBJ2-7; a tentative D call is TRBD1 (5 bases match). CDR3 sequence: CATSRDMGQSREQYF. The DNA sequence reads TGTGCCACCAGCAGAGATATGGGGCAGTCGAGAGAGCAGTACTTC.